This TCR beta chain was sequenced during a study of a mutant IDH1 vaccine in newly diagnosed glioma. Study background: Standard pretreatment was either radiotherapy, temozolomide, or, for most, radiochemotherapy with temozolomide. Study-wide points: Pseudoprogression seemingly bore no relation to changes in top peripheral T cell clonotypes.

Notes on this clone: Its antigen is unidentified.

Time point described: week 11, during vaccination. The investigators gave 300 ug of mutant IDH1 20-mer peptide in each vaccine dose, together with topical imiquimod. CDR1 MNHEY and CDR2 SVGAGI come from the germline V gene. CDR3 length: 13 amino acids. Trimming took off 0 bases at V and 9 bases at J, with 9 bases between the two ends. Clones were read by immunoSEQ multiplex PCR, and TCRdb kept only the in-frame ones, dropping some. This sample carries about 120,000 clones, roughly 75% of them seen once, and the ten largest clones take approximately 5%. The sequence derives from a man aged 40-49 years with glioma. Material: PBMCs, obtained from a glioma patient whose treatment included an IDH1 peptide vaccine. The chain recombines TRBV6-5 with TRBJ2-1; D gene ambiguous. CDR3 coding DNA: TGTGCCAGCAGTTACTCGAAACTAAGTGAGCAGTTCTTC. This encodes CASSYSKLSEQFF.